Sequencing of this TCR beta chain was carried out in a study of T cell responses to AZD1222 COVID-19 vaccine. Study-level information: Pooled samples include second doses given at about 4 or 12 weeks.

Generated by immunoSEQ multiplex PCR, the TCRdb table keeps only in-frame clones and is missing some. Here the sample spans roughly 180,000 clones, approximately 90% being singletons. This clone has just one count. Its antigen is currently unknown. Study-wide results and caveats: Repertoire collection took place solely once the T cell response had peaked. Dominant CD4 TCR responses targeted spike regions 160-218 and 743-854. Donor demographics were predominantly white British with a female majority; clonal diversity may be underestimated.

V was pared by 4 bases and J by 3 bases, with 16 bases of the junction left unmatched. The CDR3 is made up of 19 amino acids. Sample: peripheral blood, taken on day 0 of AZD1222 vaccination. This clonotype originated in an adult in good health. This chain connects TRBV23-1 to TRBJ2-1; 9 positions match TRBD1. TRBV23-1 counts as an open reading frame of uncertain function. DNA of the CDR3: TGCGCCAGCAGTCCCCCCGGGGACAGGGACCTATCTTACTACAATGAGCAGTTCTTC. This encodes CASSPPGDRDLSYYNEQFF.